These T cell receptor beta chains were read from a single sample in a study of identical twins. TCRdb itself ran the 5' RACE reads through MiXCR, one entry per CDR3 protein. This sample has 100,000 or so distinct CDR3 sequences, with roughly 6% found just once. The sequenced sample was memory T cells sorted from blood. The source of these receptors is a woman aged 45-59 years in good health. CDR3s include the opening cysteine and the closing phenylalanine or tryptophan. A D gene is named only where the DNA matches it firmly. Some rows mark clone size as missing; the rest say once, few, many or name a class of expanded clone.

abundance	v_gene	j_gene	d_gene	CDR3nt	CDR3aa
once	TRBV5-1	TRBJ2-6	TRBD1	TGCGCCAGAAGACGAGTTCCTCAGGGGGATTTCTCTGGGGCCAACGTCCTGACTTTC	CARRRVPQGDFSGANVLTF
many	TRBV5-1	TRBJ2-5	TRBD2	TGCGCCAGCCGACCGGGTGCGGGAGATCGAGAGACCCAGTACTTC	CASRPGAGDRETQYF
many	TRBV2	TRBJ2-3	TRBD2	TGTGCCAGCAGTGAAGAGGGAGGGGAGTCAGATACGCAGTATTTT	CASSEEGGESDTQYF
-	TRBV6-1	TRBJ1-1	-	TGTGCCAGCAGTCTAACAGGGTTGGGGGCTGAAGCTTTCTTT	CASSLTGLGAEAFF
many	TRBV15	TRBJ1-6	TRBD1	TGTGCCACCAGCAGAGAACAGGGGGATTCACCCCTCCACTTT	CATSREQGDSPLHF
many	TRBV5-1	TRBJ2-3	-	TGCGCCAGCAGCTTGGTGGGCAGGCCCTCCGGAGATACGCAGTATTTT	CASSLVGRPSGDTQYF
-	TRBV2	TRBJ1-4	-	TGTGCCAGCAAGAGGGCGGCTAATGAAAAACTGTTTTTT	CASKRAANEKLFF
many	TRBV20-1	TRBJ1-6	-	TGCAGTGCTAGAGATTCCGGCTTGAGCTCCTATAATTCACCCCTCCACTTT	CSARDSGLSSYNSPLHF
many	TRBV3-1	TRBJ2-4	TRBD2	TGTGCCAGCAGCCAAGAGGGAAGCGGGAGAACGAACATTCAGTACTTC	CASSQEGSGRTNIQYF
many	TRBV12-3/TRBV12-4	TRBJ2-7	-	TGTGCCAGCAGTCTAGGGGGGGCGGGAACCCCCTACGAGCAGTACTTC	CASSLGGAGTPYEQYF
few	TRBV29-1	TRBJ2-3	TRBD1	TGCAGCGTCGATCGAGGACAGGGGAGCACAGATACGCAGTATTTT	CSVDRGQGSTDTQYF
few	TRBV20-1	TRBJ2-1	TRBD2	TGCAGTGCCTCCGGGACTACTTACAATGAGCAGTTCTTC	CSASGTTYNEQFF
many	TRBV2	TRBJ2-1	-	TGTGCCAGCAGTGTTCGGCTAACTCACAATGAGCAGTTCTTC	CASSVRLTHNEQFF
many	TRBV20-1	TRBJ2-7	TRBD2	TGCGGAGGACTAGCGGGAGGGCTCGAGCAGTACTTC	CGGLAGGLEQYF
-	TRBV15	TRBJ2-2	-	TGTGCCACCAGCAGTTCTAGGGACACCGGGGAGCTGTTTTTT	CATSSSRDTGELFF
many	TRBV7-9	TRBJ2-7	TRBD1	TGTGCCAGCAGCCCGGGACAGCCACCCTACGAGCAGTACTTC	CASSPGQPPYEQYF
many	TRBV7-3	TRBJ2-5	TRBD2	TGTGCCAGCAGCTTGACTAGCGGGTCCCCCGGGGGCCAGTACTTC	CASSLTSGSPGGQYF
few	TRBV24-1	TRBJ1-6	-	TGTGCCACCAGTAACGGGAATTCACCCCTCCACTTT	CATSNGNSPLHF
many	TRBV29-1	TRBJ1-1	TRBD1	TGCAGCGTTCAATTGGACAGGACCGACACTGAAGCTTTCTTT	CSVQLDRTDTEAFF
many	TRBV12-3/TRBV12-4	TRBJ1-2	-	TGTGCCAGCAGCTTAAGGAACCCGAGAGTAGGGGGCTATGGCTACACCTTC	CASSLRNPRVGGYGYTF
-	TRBV5-4	TRBJ2-1	TRBD1	TGTGCCAGCAGCTGGGGGACAGGGGTGAAAGAGCAGTTCTTC	CASSWGTGVKEQFF
many	TRBV11-3	TRBJ2-7	-	TGTGCCAGCAGCTTCTCACTAGGTGCCTACGAGCAGTACTTC	CASSFSLGAYEQYF
-	TRBV6-4	TRBJ2-1	TRBD2	TGTGCCAGCAGGAGACTAGCCCTAGGGAACAATGAGCAGTTCTTC	CASRRLALGNNEQFF
few	TRBV25-1	TRBJ2-2	TRBD2	TGTGCCAGCAGACTAGCGGGAAGAGACACCGGGGAGCTGTTTTTT	CASRLAGRDTGELFF
few	TRBV3-1	TRBJ1-2	TRBD1	TGTGCCAGCAGCCAAGGGACAGGCCTCTCCTATGGCTACACCTTC	CASSQGTGLSYGYTF
many	TRBV11-2	TRBJ1-2	-	TGTGCCAGCAGCTTCCGAGGTGGCTACACCTTC	CASSFRGGYTF
many	TRBV20-1	TRBJ2-1	-	TGCAGTGCCCCGGGACCGAGTTACAATGAGCAGTTCTTC	CSAPGPSYNEQFF
many	TRBV10-3	TRBJ2-1	TRBD2	TGTGCCATCAGCCGGACTAGCGACTACAATGAGCAGTTCTTC	CAISRTSDYNEQFF
few	TRBV12-3/TRBV12-4	TRBJ2-1	-	TGTGCCAGCAGATTCCGGGACCCCCAGGGAAATGAGCAGTTCTTC	CASRFRDPQGNEQFF
-	TRBV6-1	TRBJ2-1	TRBD2	TGTGCCAGCAGTGCAATACTAGCGGGAGAGTTCTTC	CASSAILAGEFF
many	TRBV7-9	TRBJ2-7	-	TGTGCCACCCTCGGGGCCCCCTCGTACGAGCAGTACTTC	CATLGAPSYEQYF
once	TRBV9	TRBJ1-1	TRBD1	TGTGCCAGCAGCGTAGGTCAGGGGGTAGGATTTAGTAACACTGAAGCTTTCTTT	CASSVGQGVGFSNTEAFF
many	TRBV25-1	TRBJ1-1	TRBD1	TGTGCCAGCAGTAGTATAGGGACAGCTCGTGAAGCTTTCTTT	CASSSIGTAREAFF
many	TRBV7-3	TRBJ2-1	-	TGTGCCAGCAGCTTAGGCTACGGGGGCCACAATGAGCAGTTCTTC	CASSLGYGGHNEQFF
many	TRBV7-8	TRBJ1-1	-	TGTGCCAGCAGCCCAGACCGAGTGAAAACTGAAGCTTTCTTT	CASSPDRVKTEAFF
many	TRBV9	TRBJ1-3	TRBD1	TGTGCCAGCAGCGATGGGACAGGGACCTCTGGAAACACCATATATTTT	CASSDGTGTSGNTIYF
-	TRBV25-1	TRBJ2-3	TRBD2	TGTGCCAGCAGCAAAAGAGCGGGAACCGTCACAGATACGCAGTATTTT	CASSKRAGTVTDTQYF
many	TRBV2	TRBJ1-5	-	TGTGCCAGCGGGGGCCCCGCTGGCAATCAGCCCCAGCATTTT	CASGGPAGNQPQHF
many	TRBV24-1	TRBJ2-7	-	TGTGCCACCAGTGATAGTCGGGGTTACGAGCAGTACTTC	CATSDSRGYEQYF
many	TRBV19	TRBJ2-1	TRBD2	TGTGCCAGTAGTATCAGACTACTAGCGGGTCCAAACAATGAGCAGTTCTTC	CASSIRLLAGPNNEQFF
many	TRBV12-5	TRBJ1-1	-	TGTGCTAGTGGTAACGGGGCTGGGAACACTGAAGCTTTCTTT	CASGNGAGNTEAFF
many	TRBV5-1	TRBJ2-1	TRBD2	TGCGCCAGCAATACAGCGGGAGGATACAATGAGCAGTTCTTC	CASNTAGGYNEQFF
many	TRBV5-5	TRBJ2-1	-	TGTGCCAGCAGCTTGGGACAGAGCCGAAATGAGCAGTTCTTC	CASSLGQSRNEQFF
many	TRBV28	TRBJ2-6	-	TGTGCCAGCAGTTTATCTTGGGTCTCTGGGGCCAACGTCCTGACTTTC	CASSLSWVSGANVLTF
many	TRBV7-2	TRBJ1-5	-	TGTGCCAGCAGCTCCTCAGCGAGTGGCAATCAGCCCCAGCATTTT	CASSSSASGNQPQHF
many	TRBV7-2	TRBJ2-3	TRBD1	TGTGCCAGCAGCCCTTGGACAGGGGCTAGCACAGATACGCAGTATTTT	CASSPWTGASTDTQYF
many	TRBV29-1	TRBJ2-7	TRBD2	TGCAGCGTCGGTCCCGGGACTAGAGAGCAGTACTTC	CSVGPGTREQYF
many	TRBV20-1	TRBJ2-1	-	TGCAGTGTTAGTCCCCCCGAGGCAACCGGGAATGAGCAGTTCTTC	CSVSPPEATGNEQFF
few	TRBV4-1	TRBJ2-3	-	TGCGCCAGCAGCCAAGATCGGGGCCCCCTGGCGTCAGATACGCAGTATTTT	CASSQDRGPLASDTQYF
few	TRBV12-3/TRBV12-4	TRBJ2-2	TRBD2	TGTGCCAGCAGTTTTCTAGCGGGAGCTGCCGGGGAGCTGTTTTTT	CASSFLAGAAGELFF
many	TRBV11-2	TRBJ2-1	TRBD1	TGTGCCAGCAGCGCCGCCGGGACAGGGATAACAAGTGAGCAGTTCTTC	CASSAAGTGITSEQFF